This T cell receptor beta chain comes out of a study of response to subunit inactivated influenza vaccine. Study-level findings and limits: The authors proposed limited new T cell recruitment per seasonal influenza vaccination.

The table lists this clonotype with a few counts. Its target is unknown. The germline V and J ends were trimmed by 3 bases and 7 bases, with 10 bases remaining between them. CDR3 length equals 14 residues. Germline CDR1 is SEHNR and CDR2 is FQNEAQ (reference sequence). TCRdb re-analysed the RT-PCR reads in MiXCR, keeping a single row per CDR3 protein. The table records approximately 730,000 distinct CDR3 sequences, approximately 15% of them present only once. The chain recombines TRBV7-9 with TRBJ1-6; D may be TRBD1 (5 bases). Source: PBMCs from blood, taken about 14 days before vaccination. This receptor was taken from a man between 50 and 59 years old who received an inactivated influenza vaccine. In DNA, the CDR3 is TGTGCCAGCAGCTTTGGGGGGGTAAATTCACCCCTCCACTTT. Amino acids: CASSFGGVNSPLHF.